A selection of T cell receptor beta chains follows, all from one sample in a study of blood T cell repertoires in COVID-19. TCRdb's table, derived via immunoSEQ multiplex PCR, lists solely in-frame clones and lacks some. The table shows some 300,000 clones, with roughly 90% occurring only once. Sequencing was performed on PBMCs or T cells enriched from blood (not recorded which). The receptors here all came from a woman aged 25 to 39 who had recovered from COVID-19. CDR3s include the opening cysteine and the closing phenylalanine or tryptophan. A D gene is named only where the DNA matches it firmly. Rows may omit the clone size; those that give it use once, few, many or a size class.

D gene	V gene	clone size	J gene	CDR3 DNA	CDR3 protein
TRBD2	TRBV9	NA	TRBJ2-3	TGTGCCAGCTCCAAGTTCGGACTAGCGGGGGGGCTGGGCACAGATACGCAGTATTTT	CASSKFGLAGGLGTDTQYF
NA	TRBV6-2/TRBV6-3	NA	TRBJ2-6	TGTGCCAGCAGTGCGCGGGACGGCCTCTCTGGGGCCAACGTCCTGACTTTC	CASSARDGLSGANVLTF
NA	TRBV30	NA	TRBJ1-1	TGTGCCTGGAGTGTTTCAGGGGTCAACACTGAAGCTTTCTTT	CAWSVSGVNTEAFF
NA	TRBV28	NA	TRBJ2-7	TGTGCCATAAGTGCGGGGTACGAGCAGTACTTC	CAISAGYEQYF
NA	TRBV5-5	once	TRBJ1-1	TGTGCCAGCAGTTCTCTACCAACAGGCTTTGGGAACACTGAAGCTTTCTTT	CASSSLPTGFGNTEAFF
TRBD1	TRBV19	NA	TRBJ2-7	TGTGCCACAAGACAGGGGGTGGGGGAGCAGTACTTC	CATRQGVGEQYF
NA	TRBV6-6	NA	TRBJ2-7	TGTGCCAGCAGTTACATCCGGGATTCCTACGAGCAGTACTTC	CASSYIRDSYEQYF
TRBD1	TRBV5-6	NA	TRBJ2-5	TGTGCCAGCAGCCTAGGGACAGGGGTTTCGGGGACCCAGTACTTC	CASSLGTGVSGTQYF
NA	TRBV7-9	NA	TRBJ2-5	TGTGCCAGCACCCAGGGGGGCCAAGAGACCCAGTACTTC	CASTQGGQETQYF
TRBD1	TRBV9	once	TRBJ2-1	TGTGCCAGCAGCCCACGGGACAGGGGGTCTTACAATGAGCAGTTCTTC	CASSPRDRGSYNEQFF
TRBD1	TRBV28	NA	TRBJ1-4	TGTGCCAGCAGTTCCCGACAGGGCCCGAATGAAAAACTGTTTTTT	CASSSRQGPNEKLFF
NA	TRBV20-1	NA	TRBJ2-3	TGCAGTGCTAGTGGGGGGGGCGTCGCAGATACGCAGTATTTT	CSASGGGVADTQYF
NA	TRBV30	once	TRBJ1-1	TGTGCCTGGAGCCCGACAGACAACACTGAAGCTTTCTTT	CAWSPTDNTEAFF
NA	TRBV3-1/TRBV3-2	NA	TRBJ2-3	TGTGCCAGCAGCCAAGATACGTGGATTCAAGGGACTCCGATAGGTGCGCAGTATTTT	CASSQDTWIQGTPIGAQYF
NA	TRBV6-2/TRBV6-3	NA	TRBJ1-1	TGTGCCAGCAGTCCGCAGGGTCGAACTGAAGCTTTCTTT	CASSPQGRTEAFF
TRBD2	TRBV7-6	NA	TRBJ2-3	TGTGCCAGCAGCTTAGGTGATAGCGGGGGGGCTAGCACAGATACGCAGTATTTT	CASSLGDSGGASTDTQYF
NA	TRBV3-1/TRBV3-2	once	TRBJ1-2	TGTGCCAGCAGCCCTCGGACAAGTAACTATGGCTACACCTTC	CASSPRTSNYGYTF
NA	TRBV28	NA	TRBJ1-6	TGTGCCAGCACCTCACAGGGTCTGGATTCACCCCTCCACTTT	CASTSQGLDSPLHF
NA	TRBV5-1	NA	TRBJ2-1	TGCGCCAGCAGCTTGGAGGGGCGTACCTACAATGAGCAGTTCTTC	CASSLEGRTYNEQFF
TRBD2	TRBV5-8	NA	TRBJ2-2	TGTGCCAGCAGACCCAACCCCGGGACTACCTACACCGGGGAGCTGTTTTTT	CASRPNPGTTYTGELFF
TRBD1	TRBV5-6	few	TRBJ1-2	TGTGCCAGCAGCCCTCCCGGGACAGGGTTTGACTATGGCTACACCTTC	CASSPPGTGFDYGYTF
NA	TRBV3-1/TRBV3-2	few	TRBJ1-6	TGTGCCAGCAGCCAAGATGGGGCGCGGGGCAATTCACCCCTCCACTTT	CASSQDGARGNSPLHF
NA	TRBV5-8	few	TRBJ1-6	TGTGCCAGCAGCTTAGGTCGGACTTCCAATTCACCCCTCCACTTT	CASSLGRTSNSPLHF
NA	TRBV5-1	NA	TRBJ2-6	TGCGCCAGCAGCTTATCCAATACAGGGCCTGGGGCCAACGTCCTGACTTTC	CASSLSNTGPGANVLTF
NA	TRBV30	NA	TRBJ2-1	TGTGCCTGGAGTTCGGTACGATCGTACAATGAGCAGTTCTTC	CAWSSVRSYNEQFF
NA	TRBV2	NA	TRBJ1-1	TGTGCCAGCAGGGGCTTACAAGGTAACACTGAAGCTTTCTTT	CASRGLQGNTEAFF
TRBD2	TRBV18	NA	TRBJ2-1	TGTGCCAGCTCACCAGTCGCCCTACTAGCGGGGGGGCGTACAAGTGAGCAGTTCTTC	CASSPVALLAGGRTSEQFF
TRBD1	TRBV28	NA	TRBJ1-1	TGTGCCAGCAGTTTACCAGGGGGCGGATTGGAGGCTTTCTTT	CASSLPGGGLEAFF
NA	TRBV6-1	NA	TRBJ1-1	TGTGCCAGCAGTGAATCCCGGACAACAGCTTTCTTT	CASSESRTTAFF
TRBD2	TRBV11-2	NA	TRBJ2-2	TGTGCCAGCTCCCCTTCCCCCACGGGGGGCACCGGGGAGCTGTTTTTT	CASSPSPTGGTGELFF